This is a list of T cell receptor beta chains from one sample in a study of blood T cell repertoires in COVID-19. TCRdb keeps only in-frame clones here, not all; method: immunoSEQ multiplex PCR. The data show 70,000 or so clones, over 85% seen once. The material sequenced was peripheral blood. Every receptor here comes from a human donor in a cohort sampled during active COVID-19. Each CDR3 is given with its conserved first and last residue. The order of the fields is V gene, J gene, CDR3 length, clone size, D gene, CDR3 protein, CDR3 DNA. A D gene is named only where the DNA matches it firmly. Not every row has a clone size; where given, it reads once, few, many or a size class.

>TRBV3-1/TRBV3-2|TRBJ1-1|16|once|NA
CASSQVGGGGRTEAFF
TGTGCCAGCAGCCAAGTCGGGGGAGGGGGACGGACTGAAGCTTTCTTT
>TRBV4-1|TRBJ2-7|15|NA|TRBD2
CASSQRGGRAGEQYF
TGCGCCAGCAGCCAGAGGGGCGGGAGGGCTGGTGAGCAGTACTTC
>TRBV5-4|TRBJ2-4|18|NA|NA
CASSLGRGISIAKNIQYF
TGTGCCAGCAGCTTGGGCCGGGGAATTTCCATAGCCAAAAACATTCAGTACTTC
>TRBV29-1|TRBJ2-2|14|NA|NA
CSVEVRVGTGELFF
TGCAGCGTTGAAGTTCGGGTTGGCACCGGGGAGCTGTTTTTT
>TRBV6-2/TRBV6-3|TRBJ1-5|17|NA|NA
CASSPSRGVRGNQPQHF
TGTGCCAGCAGCCCTAGCCGGGGGGTGAGGGGCAATCAGCCCCAGCATTTT
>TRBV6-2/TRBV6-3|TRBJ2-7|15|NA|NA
CASSYTTGLTYEQYF
TGTGCCAGCAGTTACACCACAGGGCTCACCTACGAGCAGTACTTC
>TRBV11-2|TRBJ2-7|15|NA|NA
CASSLRGSGIYEQYF
TGTGCCAGCAGCTTAAGGGGTAGCGGAATCTACGAGCAGTACTTC
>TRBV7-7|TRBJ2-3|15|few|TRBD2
CASSLAAGGTDTQYF
TGTGCTAGCAGCTTAGCCGCGGGAGGGACAGATACGCAGTATTTT
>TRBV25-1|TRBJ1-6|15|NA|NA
CASSDHTSYNSPLHF
TGTGCCAGCAGTGACCACACCTCCTATAATTCACCCCTCCACTTT
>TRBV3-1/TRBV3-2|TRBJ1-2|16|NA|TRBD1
CASRVLNRGGDYGYTF
TGTGCCAGCAGGGTACTTAACAGGGGGGGGGACTATGGCTACACCTTC
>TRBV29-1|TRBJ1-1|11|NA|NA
CSVVLSVEAFF
TGCAGCGTTGTCCTATCGGTTGAAGCTTTCTTT
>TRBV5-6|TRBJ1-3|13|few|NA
CASSAGSGNTIYF
TGTGCCAGCAGCGCAGGCTCTGGAAACACCATATATTTT
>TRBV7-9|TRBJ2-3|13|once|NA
CASSLWGDDTQYF
TGTGCCAGCAGCTTATGGGGGGACGATACGCAGTATTTT
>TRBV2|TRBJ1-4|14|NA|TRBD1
CASKRTGGFEKLFF
TGTGCCAGCAAACGGACAGGGGGCTTTGAAAAACTGTTTTTT
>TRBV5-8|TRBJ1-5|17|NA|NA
CASSLGYGGSINQPQHF
TGTGCCAGCAGCTTGGGCTACGGCGGATCAATCAATCAGCCCCAGCATTTT
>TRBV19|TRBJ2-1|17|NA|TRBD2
CASSKGSSGWEAYEQFF
TGTGCCAGTAGTAAGGGTTCTAGCGGGTGGGAAGCGTATGAGCAGTTCTTC
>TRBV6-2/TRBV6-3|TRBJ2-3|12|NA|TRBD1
CASRYRGDTQYF
TGTGCCAGCAGGTACAGGGGAGATACGCAGTATTTT
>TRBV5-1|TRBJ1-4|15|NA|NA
CASSWRGEANEKLFF
TGCGCCAGCAGCTGGAGGGGAGAGGCTAATGAAAAACTGTTTTTT
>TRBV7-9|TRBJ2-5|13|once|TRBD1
CASGEQGQETQYF
TGTGCCAGCGGAGAACAGGGGCAGGAGACCCAGTACTTC
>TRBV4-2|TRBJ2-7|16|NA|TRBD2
CASSQDRLAGSYEQYF
TGTGCCAGCAGCCAAGATAGGCTAGCGGGCTCCTACGAGCAGTACTTC
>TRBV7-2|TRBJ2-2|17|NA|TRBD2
CASSARTSGRNTGELFF
TGTGCCAGCAGCGCCCGGACTAGCGGGAGGAACACCGGGGAGCTGTTTTTT
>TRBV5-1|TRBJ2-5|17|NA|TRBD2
CASSSPRGLAGQETQYF
TGCGCCAGCAGCTCGCCTCGAGGACTAGCGGGCCAAGAGACCCAGTACTTC
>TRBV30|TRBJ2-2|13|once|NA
CAWSPRTAGELFF
TGTGCCTGGAGTCCCAGGACGGCGGGTGAGCTGTTTTTT
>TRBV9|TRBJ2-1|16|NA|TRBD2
CASSVELLADYNEQFF
TGTGCCAGCAGCGTAGAACTACTAGCGGATTACAATGAGCAGTTCTTC
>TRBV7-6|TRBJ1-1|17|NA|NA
CASSAFPPTGMNTEAFF
TGTGCCAGCAGCGCCTTTCCCCCGACAGGAATGAACACTGAAGCTTTCTTT
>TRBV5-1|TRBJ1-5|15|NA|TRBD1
CASSLEGAPGQPQHF
TGCGCCAGCAGCTTAGAGGGGGCGCCGGGTCAGCCCCAGCATTTT